This T cell receptor (beta chain) is from a study of beta chain features in type 1 diabetes. Study conclusions and caveats: Shorter templates may be favored by PCR, equally so in patients and controls. The similarity of naive, central memory and Treg TCRB repertoires appeared greater among patients than among healthy donors.

The collection from each donor was one heparinised blood draw averaging around 0.11 L. Concerning this clone itself: Its antigen is currently unknown.

Every isolated RNA sample was fully reverse transcribed, so sequencing captured expressed TCRB transcripts. The assay was immunoSEQ multiplex PCR, and TCRdb's table has in-frame clones only and misses some. Of approximately 170,000 clones in the sample, about 9.8% were seen once. The receptor's source is a woman under 30 in good health. The sequenced material came from central memory CD4+ T cells from blood.

The CDR3 region has the DNA TGTGCCAGCAGCGGCGGGGGTCTAAGGGGCACAGATACGCAGTATTTT. Amino acids: CASSGGGLRGTDTQYF. This rearrangement joins TRBV5-4 to TRBJ2-3, with TRBD2 identical over 7 bases. CDR3 length: 16 amino acids. Germline loops: CDR1 SGHNT, CDR2 YYREEE (reference sequence). J lost 1 base, V lost 4 bases, and 9 bases had no gene match.